This T cell receptor beta chain was recorded in a study of response to subunit inactivated influenza vaccine. General study points: Authors suggested that a seasonal influenza vaccination recruits few new T cells each time.

This clonotype has more than one count but fewer than ten. Its antigen is not identified. The V segment lost 2 bases and the J segment 5 bases; nucleotides outside the gene matches: 6. The CDR3 totals 15 residues. TCRdb called the RT-PCR reads again in MiXCR, with one record for every CDR3 protein. This repertoire shows about 500,000 distinct CDR3 sequences, more than 15% found once; its top ten account for over 2.5%. The sequencing used CD4+ T cells sorted from PBMCs, collected around 25 months after vaccination. The rearrangement joins TRBV12-3 or TRBV12-4 to TRBJ2-3; TRBD2 agrees at 8 bases. The TCR was taken from a man in his fifties or sixties who received an inactivated influenza vaccine. DNA for the CDR3: TGTGCCAGCAGTTTACTCGGGAGGGCAAAAGATACGCAGTATTTT. Its protein is CASSLLGRAKDTQYF.